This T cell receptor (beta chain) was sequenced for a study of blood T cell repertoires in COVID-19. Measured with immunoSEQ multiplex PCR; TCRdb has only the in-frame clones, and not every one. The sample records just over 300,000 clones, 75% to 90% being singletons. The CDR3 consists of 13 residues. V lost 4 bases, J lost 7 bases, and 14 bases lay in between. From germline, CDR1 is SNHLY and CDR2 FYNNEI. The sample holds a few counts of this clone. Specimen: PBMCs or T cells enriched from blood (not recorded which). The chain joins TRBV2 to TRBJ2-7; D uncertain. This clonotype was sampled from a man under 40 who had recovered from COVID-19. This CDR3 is CASSAPFLLEQYF. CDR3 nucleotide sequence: TGTGCCAGCAGTGCCCCGTTCCTCCTGGAGCAGTACTTC.